These 26 T cell receptor beta chains were sequenced from one sample in a study of control samples from healthy donors and cancer patients. Some clones are missing from TCRdb's copy, which holds only in-frame ones; the method was immunoSEQ multiplex PCR. The sample carries around 150,000 clones, around 90% recorded once. Sequenced material: blood. The origin of the receptors is a man between 25 and 39 years old in good health.

The chain combines TRBV10-3 with TRBJ1-6; D is possibly TRBD1 (5 bases). The V and J ends lost 1 base and 10 bases respectively, with 14 bases between them. Germline CDR1 reads ENHRY; CDR2 reads SYGVKD. This CDR3 spans 15 amino acids. The chain's CDR3 is CAISEWGEGNSPLHF. CDR3 DNA: TGTGCCATCAGTGAGTGGGGGGAAGGTAACTCACCCCTCCACTTT.

The chain links TRBV15 to TRBJ2-7; 10 bases are shared with TRBD1. Germline lookup yields CDR1 LNHNV and CDR2 YYDKDF (reference sequence). V was clipped by 1 base and J by 3 bases; unmatched bases: 6. CDR3 size: 16 residues. The CDR3 protein is CATSRGTGTGVYEQYF. As DNA, the CDR3 is TGTGCCACCAGCAGAGGCACCGGGACAGGGGTCTACGAGCAGTACTTC.

The V gene is TRBV11-3, the J gene TRBJ2-1, with D unresolved. In germline, CDR1 is SGHNT, CDR2 YENEEA. The germline V and J ends were trimmed by 4 bases and 0 bases, with 13 bases remaining between them. This CDR3 is 16 amino acids long. CDR3 in amino acids: CASSYKVSSSYNEQFF. CDR3 sequence (DNA): TGTGCCAGCAGCTACAAGGTGTCTAGCTCCTACAATGAGCAGTTCTTC.

The chain is built from TRBV30 and TRBJ1-5; D gene uncertain. The length of the CDR3 is 14 residues. Per germline, CDR1 GTSNPN and CDR2 SVGIG (reference sequence). V was trimmed by 2 bases and J by 0 bases, leaving 8 bases between them. Here the CDR3 reads CAWSITPSNQPQHF. CDR3 coding DNA: TGTGCCTGGAGTATAACCCCTAGCAATCAGCCCCAGCATTTT.

The V gene is TRBV24-1, the J gene TRBJ2-5; no clear D. Trimming left V 1 base short and J 5 bases short, with 16 bases between. This CDR3 has 16 amino acids. Germline V lookup: CDR1 KGHDR, CDR2 SFDVKD. The DNA of the CDR3 is TGTGCCACCAGTGATTTTCGGGCCCGTGTGGGTGAGACCCAGTACTTC. Its protein product is CATSDFRARVGETQYF.

The chain links TRBV4-1 to TRBJ2-1, with a possible D match to TRBD2 (6 bases). Germline assignment: CDR1 MGHRA and CDR2 YSYEKL. Trimming stripped 0 bases from V and 7 bases from J, with 16 bases between. The CDR3 loop spans 16 amino acids. CDR3 region: CASSQEVGGRENEQFF. Written as DNA, the CDR3 is TGCGCCAGCAGCCAAGAAGTGGGGGGTAGAGAAAATGAGCAGTTCTTC.

This chain links TRBV6-1 with TRBJ2-7, with D tentatively TRBD2 (6 bases). CDR3 length equals 17 residues. Germline V gene data show CDR1 as MNHNS and CDR2 as SASEGT. V shed 1 base and J shed 2 bases, with 18 bases lying between them. The CDR3 region has the DNA TGTGCCAGCAGTGAAGATGGAGGGACCCAGGCCCCCTACGAGCAGTACTTC. Encoded protein: CASSEDGGTQAPYEQYF.

The V gene is TRBV27, the J gene TRBJ1-5, with D unresolved. Germline V gives CDR1 MNHEY, CDR2 SMNVEV (reference sequence). Trimming removed 0 bases from V and 0 bases from J, with 6 bases in between. This CDR3 spans 15 amino acids. The CDR3: CASSLSINSNQPQHF. CDR3 coding DNA: TGTGCCAGCAGTTTATCCATCAATAGCAATCAGCCCCAGCATTTT.

V gene TRBV5-6 combines with J gene TRBJ2-5; D perhaps matches TRBD2 (6 bases). With 3 bases removed from V and 5 bases from J, the gap between germline ends came to 23 bases. The germline V gene has CDR1 SGHDT and CDR2 YYEEEE. The CDR3 totals 17 residues. CDR3 residues: CASSYVGVAAGSETQYF. DNA for the CDR3: TGTGCCAGCAGCTACGTGGGAGTAGCGGCCGGGTCCGAGACCCAGTACTTC.

This clone appeared a few times. CDR3 protein: CASIMDSSGANVLTF. CDR3 sequence (DNA): TGTGCCAGCATTATGGACTCCTCTGGGGCCAACGTCCTGACTTTC. The chain uses TRBV6-5 and TRBJ2-6, with TRBD2 as a possible D gene (5 bases). CDR1 and CDR2 (germline): MNHEY, SVGAGI. V was pared by 7 bases and J by 0 bases, with 10 bases between. The CDR3 runs 15 residues.

This clone was detected a few times. The chain is built from TRBV20-1 and TRBJ2-3; no reliable D call. Germline CDR1 and CDR2: DFQATT and SNEGSKA (reference sequence). Trimming took 3 bases from V and 0 from J, leaving 1 base between them. The CDR3 length is 11 residues. CDR3 sequence (DNA): TGCAGTGCTAGTAGCACAGATACGCAGTATTTT. Amino acid sequence: CSASSTDTQYF.

The chain carries TRBV7-2 and TRBJ1-1; perhaps TRBD1 as D (5 bases). Trimming cost V 6 bases and J 1 base, with 12 bases left between them. Germline V gives CDR1 SGHTA, CDR2 FQGNSA. This CDR3 spans 14 amino acids. The CDR3 is CASRPGTGNTEAFF. CDR3 sequence (DNA): TGTGCCAGCAGGCCAGGTACAGGGAACACTGAAGCTTTCTTT. Full variable domain (rest looked up from reference TRBV7-2 and TRBJ1-1): GAGVSQSPSNKVTEKGKDVELRCDPISGHTALYWYRQSLGQGLEFLIYFQGNSAPDKSGLPSDRFSAERTGGSVSTLTIQRTQQEDSAVYLCASRPGTGNTEAFFGQGTRLTVV.

The count of this clone is one. The rearrangement links TRBV28 to TRBJ1-6; tentative D call: TRBD1 (5 bases). The CDR3 runs 15 residues. V dropped 3 bases and J dropped 10 bases, with 16 bases sitting between them. The germline gives CDR1 MDHEN, CDR2 SYDVKM. In nucleotides, the CDR3 is TGTGCCAGCAGTTTTGAGGATAGGGGTAACTCACCCCTCCACTTT. Translation: CASSFEDRGNSPLHF. Drawing the rest from reference TRBV28 and TRBJ1-6, the complete variable domain is DVKVTQSSRYLVKRTGEKVFLECVQDMDHENMFWYRQDPGLGLRLIYFSYDVKMKEKGDIPEGYSVSREKKERFSLILESASTNQTSMYLCASSFEDRGNSPLHFGNGTRLTVT.

The J gene is TRBJ1-6, the V gene TRBV5-1; no clear D gene. Germline CDR1 reads SGHRS; CDR2 reads YFSETQ. CDR3 length: 13 amino acids. The V end was cut by 0 bases, the J end by 9 bases, with 7 bases between. The DNA of the CDR3 is TGCGCCAGCAGCTTGGCCGGGATTTCACCCCTCCACTTT. Protein sequence: CASSLAGISPLHF.

The genes are TRBV4-3 and TRBJ2-1, with a possible D match to TRBD1 (6 bases). Looked up from germline, CDR1 is LGHNA and CDR2 is YSLEER. The ends were cut back, 0 bases at V and 7 bases at J, with 16 bases in the middle. This CDR3 spans 16 amino acids. The CDR3 coding sequence is TGCGCCAGCAGCCAAGAGTATGGGGGCTGGATGAATGAGCAGTTCTTC. Translated, it gives CASSQEYGGWMNEQFF.

This chain joins TRBV27 and TRBJ1-5, with unresolved D. With 3 bases removed from V and 7 bases from J, the gap between germline ends came to 10 bases. Germline lookup yields CDR1 MNHEY and CDR2 SMNVEV (reference sequence). CDR3 length equals 13 residues. The CDR3, as DNA: TGTGCCAGCAGTTTTGAGGTGGACCAGCCCCAGCATTTT. It encodes CASSFEVDQPQHF.

The chain couples TRBV4-1 to TRBJ1-4; D gene unclear. Germline values: CDR1 MGHRA, CDR2 YSYEKL. Trimming removed 0 bases from V and 6 bases from J, with 5 bases in between. The CDR3 extends over 13 amino acids. CDR3 nucleotides: TGCGCCAGCAGCCAAGATTATCATGAAAAACTGTTTTTT. This translates into CASSQDYHEKLFF.

The chain has TRBV4-1 and TRBJ2-4, with D maybe TRBD2 (6 bases). Trimming stripped 0 bases from V and 9 bases from J, with 6 bases between. The CDR3 spans 12 residues. Germline V gene lookup returns CDR1 MGHRA and CDR2 YSYEKL. Written as DNA, the CDR3 is TGCGCCAGCAGCCAAGAGCGGGGCATTCAGTACTTC. It codes for CASSQERGIQYF.

This chain uses TRBV28 with TRBJ2-1; D is uncertain. The CDR3 length is 12 residues. V lost 6 bases to trimming and J lost 7 bases, with 10 bases between them. Per germline, CDR1 MDHEN and CDR2 SYDVKM. The CDR3 DNA reads as TGTGCCAGCAGACCCCTGGGGAATGAGCAGTTCTTC. It is translated as CASRPLGNEQFF.

The chain uses TRBV7-9 and TRBJ2-1; maybe TRBD2 (5 bases). Trimming took 2 bases from V and 10 from J, leaving 9 bases between them. The CDR3 contains 12 residues. Germline-derived CDR1 and CDR2 are SEHNR and FQNEAQ (reference sequence). CDR3 protein: CASSLPPSEQFF. In DNA form, the CDR3 reads TGTGCCAGCAGCTTACCACCTAGCGAGCAGTTCTTC.

The gene calls are TRBV6-6 and TRBJ2-7; 8 bases are a match to TRBD2. Germline CDR1 is MNHNY and CDR2 is SVGAGI (reference sequence). Losses at the gene ends were 8 bases for V and 1 base for J; bases not matched to a gene: 7. The CDR3 has 14 residues. The CDR3 sequence: CASGEAGGSYEQYF. The CDR3 DNA reads as TGTGCCAGCGGGGAGGCGGGGGGATCCTACGAGCAGTACTTC.

The chain employs TRBV5-1 and TRBJ2-1; D is perhaps TRBD1 (7 bases). The CDR3 is 15 amino acids. Trimming removed 0 bases at V and 8 bases at J, with 15 bases between. CDR1 is SGHRS and CDR2 is YFSETQ in the germline V gene. CDR3: CASSLAGPGGHEQFF. CDR3 bases: TGCGCCAGCAGCTTGGCTGGTCCAGGGGGGCATGAGCAGTTCTTC.

The chain combines TRBV7-3 with TRBJ2-1; 10 nucleotides line up with TRBD1. V dropped 2 bases and J dropped 7; count of bases not matched to a gene: 11. This CDR3 comprises 17 residues. Germline V lookup: CDR1 SGHTA, CDR2 FQGTGA. DNA for the CDR3: TGTGCCAGCAGCTTATTACCCGGGACAGGGGTGTGGAATGAGCAGTTCTTC. Residues: CASSLLPGTGVWNEQFF.

The gene calls are TRBV29-1 and TRBJ1-2; 8 bases are a match to TRBD1. CDR3 length: 12 residues. The trim removed 8 bases at V and 7 bases at J, leaving 9 bases unmatched. Germline values: CDR1 SQVTM, CDR2 ANQGSEA. The DNA of the CDR3 is TGCAGCACTGGACAGGGCGTTAGTGGCTACACCTTC. This sequence encodes CSTGQGVSGYTF.

This rearrangement joins TRBV2 to TRBJ2-2, with D perhaps matching TRBD1 (6 bases). Germline lookup yields CDR1 SNHLY and CDR2 FYNNEI. V lost 8 bases and J 2 bases, leaving 12 bases between the germline ends. The CDR3 extends over 14 amino acids. The CDR3 here is CASVTGFNTGELFF. The CDR3 bases are TGTGCCAGCGTGACAGGCTTCAACACCGGGGAGCTGTTTTTT.

The V gene is TRBV5-1, the J gene TRBJ1-2, with D unresolved. The V end was cut by 0 bases, the J end by 6 bases, with 12 bases between. This CDR3 is 14 amino acids long. Looked up from germline, CDR1 is SGHRS and CDR2 is YFSETQ. CDR3 region: CASSLGRTLNGYTF. The CDR3 coding sequence is TGCGCCAGCAGCTTGGGTCGGACTCTAAATGGCTACACCTTC.